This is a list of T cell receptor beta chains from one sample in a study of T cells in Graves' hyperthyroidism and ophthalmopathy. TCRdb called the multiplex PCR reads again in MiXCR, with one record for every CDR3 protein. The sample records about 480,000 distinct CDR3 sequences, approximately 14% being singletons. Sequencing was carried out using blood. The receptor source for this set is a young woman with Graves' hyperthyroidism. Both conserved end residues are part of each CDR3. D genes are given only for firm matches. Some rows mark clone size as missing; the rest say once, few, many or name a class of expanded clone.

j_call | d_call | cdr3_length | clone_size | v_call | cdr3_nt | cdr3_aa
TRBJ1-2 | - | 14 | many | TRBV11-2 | TGTGCCAGCAGCTTAAGTCCAGCGAACTATGGCTACACCTTC | CASSLSPANYGYTF
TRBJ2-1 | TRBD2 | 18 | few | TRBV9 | TGTGCCAGCAGCGTAGGAGGTAGCGGGAGTCACTCGAGGAATGAGCAGTTCTTC | CASSVGGSGSHSRNEQFF
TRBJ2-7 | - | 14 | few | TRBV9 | TGTGCCAGCAGCCCTGGACGGAGACGCTACGAGCAGTACTTC | CASSPGRRRYEQYF
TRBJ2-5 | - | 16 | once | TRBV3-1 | TGTGCCAGCAGCCAAAGTCAGCCACAGGGAGGGGAGACCCAGTACTTC | CASSQSQPQGGETQYF
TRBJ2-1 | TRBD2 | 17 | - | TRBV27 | TGTGCCAGCAGTTTAAGACTAGCGGGCTACTCCTACAATGAGCAGTTCTTC | CASSLRLAGYSYNEQFF
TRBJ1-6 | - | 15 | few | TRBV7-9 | TGTGCCAGCAGCTCGATCCTCGGGGCTAATTCACCCCTCCACTTT | CASSSILGANSPLHF
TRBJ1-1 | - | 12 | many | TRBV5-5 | TGTGCCAGCAGACGTACAGGGACTGAAGCTTTCTTT | CASRRTGTEAFF
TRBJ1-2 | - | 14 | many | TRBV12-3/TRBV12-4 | TGTGCCAGCAGTTTAAGGGGTTCCTTCTATGGCTACACCTTC | CASSLRGSFYGYTF
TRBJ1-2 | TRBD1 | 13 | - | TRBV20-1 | TGCAGTGCTCTCATTGACAGGGGCTATGGCTACACCTTC | CSALIDRGYGYTF
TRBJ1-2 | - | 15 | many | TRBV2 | TGTGCCAGCAATGAGGTGGTAGGGGGTAGGGATGGCTACACCTTC | CASNEVVGGRDGYTF
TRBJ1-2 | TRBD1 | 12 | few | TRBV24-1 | TGTGCCACCAGGGGGACAGGGCGCGGCTACACCTTC | CATRGTGRGYTF
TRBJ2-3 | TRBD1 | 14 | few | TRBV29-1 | TGCAGCGCGAGAACCGGGACAGTCACAGATACGCAGTATTTT | CSARTGTVTDTQYF
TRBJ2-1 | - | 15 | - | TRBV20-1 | TGCAGTGCTAGAGGGGAGTTTTCTTTTCTAGGTGAGCAGTTCTTC | CSARGEFSFLGEQFF
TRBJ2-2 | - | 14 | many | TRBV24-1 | TGTGCCACCAGAGGTGACTGGCACACCGGGGAGCTGTTTTTT | CATRGDWHTGELFF
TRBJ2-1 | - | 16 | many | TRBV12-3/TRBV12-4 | TGTGCCAGCAGTTTAAGCGGCGGGACACCTTACAATGAGCAGTTCTTC | CASSLSGGTPYNEQFF
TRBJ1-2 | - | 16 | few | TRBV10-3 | TGTGCCATCAGTGGGGCAACCCGTTGGGGGACCTATGGCTACACCTTC | CAISGATRWGTYGYTF
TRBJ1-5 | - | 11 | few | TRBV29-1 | TGCAGCGTTGGGGTCAATCAGCCCCAGCATTTT | CSVGVNQPQHF
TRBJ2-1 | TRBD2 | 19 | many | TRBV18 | TGTGCCAGCTCACCTCCTCTAGCGGGAGGCCTGAGCTCCTACAATGAGCAGTTCTTC | CASSPPLAGGLSSYNEQFF
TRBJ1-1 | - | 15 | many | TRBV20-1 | TGCAGTGCTAGAGATGTGGCCAGGGTGAACACTGAAGCTTTCTTT | CSARDVARVNTEAFF
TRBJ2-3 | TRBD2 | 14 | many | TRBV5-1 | TGCGCCAGCAGCTTGGGACTAGCTATGGATACGCAGTATTTT | CASSLGLAMDTQYF
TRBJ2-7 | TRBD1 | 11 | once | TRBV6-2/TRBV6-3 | TGTTTCACAGGGGAAGGCTACGAGCAGTACTTC | CFTGEGYEQYF
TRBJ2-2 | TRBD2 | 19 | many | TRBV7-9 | TGTGCCAGCAGCTTAGTTCGGCTAGCGGGAGGAAGGAACACCGGGGAGCTGTTTTTT | CASSLVRLAGGRNTGELFF
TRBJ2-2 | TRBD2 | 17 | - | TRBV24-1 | TGTGCCACCAGTGATTGGGTGGGACTAGCGGGGCCCGGGGAGCTGTTTTTT | CATSDWVGLAGPGELFF
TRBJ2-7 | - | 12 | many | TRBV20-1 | TGCAGTGCCAGAGACGGTGTGAACGAGCAGTACTTC | CSARDGVNEQYF
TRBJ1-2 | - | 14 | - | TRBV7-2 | TGTGCCAGCAGCTTAGAGGCCGCAGACTATGGCTACACCTTC | CASSLEAADYGYTF
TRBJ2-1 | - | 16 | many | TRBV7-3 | TGTGCCAGCAGCTCCCAACCGGGACGGCAGTACAATGAGCAGTTCTTC | CASSSQPGRQYNEQFF
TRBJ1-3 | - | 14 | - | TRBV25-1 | TGTGCCAGCAGTTCACGGTCTGCTGGAAACACCATATATTTT | CASSSRSAGNTIYF
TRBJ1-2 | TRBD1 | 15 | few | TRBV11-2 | TGTGCCAGCAGCTCGACCAGGGGGCTGGACTATGGCTACACCTTC | CASSSTRGLDYGYTF
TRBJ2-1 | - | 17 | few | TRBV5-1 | TGCGCCAGCAGCTCCTACTCCCTAGCCACCGTCGTCAATGAGCAGTTCTTC | CASSSYSLATVVNEQFF
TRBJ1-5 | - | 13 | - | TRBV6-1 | TGTGGCAGCAGTGAGTTTAGCAATCAGCCCCAGCATTTT | CGSSEFSNQPQHF
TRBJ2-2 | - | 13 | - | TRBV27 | TGTGCCAGCAGTCCACGTTGGCCGGGGGAGCTGTTTTTT | CASSPRWPGELFF
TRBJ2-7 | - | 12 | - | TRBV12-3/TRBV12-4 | TGTGCCAGCAGTTCGGGGCCCTACGAGCAGTACTTC | CASSSGPYEQYF
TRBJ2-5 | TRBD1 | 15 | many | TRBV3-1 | TGTGCCAGCAGCCAAGACCGGACAGGGGGAGAGACCCAGTACTTC | CASSQDRTGGETQYF
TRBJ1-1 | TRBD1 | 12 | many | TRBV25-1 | TGTGCCAGCAGTGGGGACAGGCCAGAAGCTTTCTTT | CASSGDRPEAFF
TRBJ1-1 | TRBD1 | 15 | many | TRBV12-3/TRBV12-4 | TGTGCCAGCAGTTTAGCGGGGACAGGGGGCATTGAAGCTTTCTTT | CASSLAGTGGIEAFF
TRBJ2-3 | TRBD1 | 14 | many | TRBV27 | TGTGCCAGCAGTTCCCGGGACAGAACAGATACGCAGTATTTT | CASSSRDRTDTQYF
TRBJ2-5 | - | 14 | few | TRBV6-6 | TGTGCCAGCAGTTACTCCGGCAACCAAGAGACCCAGTACTTC | CASSYSGNQETQYF
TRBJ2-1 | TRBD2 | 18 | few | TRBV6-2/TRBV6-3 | TGTGCCAGCAGTTACGGCCCTCTGGCGGGAGCTATGTTGGATGAGCAGTTCTTC | CASSYGPLAGAMLDEQFF
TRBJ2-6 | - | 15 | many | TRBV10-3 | TGTGCCATCACCCAGACAGGCTCTGGGGCCAACGTCCTGACTTTC | CAITQTGSGANVLTF
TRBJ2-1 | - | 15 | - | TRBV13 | TGTGCCAGCAGCTTAGGCCGGACCTCCTACAATGAGCAGTTCTTC | CASSLGRTSYNEQFF
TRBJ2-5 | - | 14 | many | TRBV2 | TGTGCCAGCAGTGAGCGGATTCTCCGAGAGACCCAGTACTTC | CASSERILRETQYF
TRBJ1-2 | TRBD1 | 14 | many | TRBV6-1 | TGTGCCAGCAGTTATGGTACAGGGGACCATGGCTACACCTTC | CASSYGTGDHGYTF
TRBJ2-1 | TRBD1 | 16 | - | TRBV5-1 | TGCGCCAGCAGCTTAACTTGGACAGGGAAGTACAATGAGCAGTTCTTC | CASSLTWTGKYNEQFF
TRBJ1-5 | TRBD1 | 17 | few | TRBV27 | TGTGCCAGCAGTTTCTCATTACAGGGGAATAGCAATCAGCCCCAGCATTTT | CASSFSLQGNSNQPQHF
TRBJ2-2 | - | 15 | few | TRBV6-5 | TGTGCCAGCAGTTATTTGGCAGTGAACACCGGGGAGCTGTTTTTT | CASSYLAVNTGELFF
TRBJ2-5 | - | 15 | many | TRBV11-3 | TGTGCCAGCAGCGCTCGCGGGGCAGCGTGGGAGACCCAGTACTTC | CASSARGAAWETQYF
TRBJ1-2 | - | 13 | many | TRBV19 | TGTGCCAGTAGTCTCAGGGAGGAGGGTGGCTACACCTTC | CASSLREEGGYTF
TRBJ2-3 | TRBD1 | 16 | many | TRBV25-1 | TGTGCCAGCAGTGAATCTCGGGACAGGGGATCAGATACGCAGTATTTT | CASSESRDRGSDTQYF
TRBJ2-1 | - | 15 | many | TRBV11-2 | TGTGCCAGCAGCTTGGCGGCAGGGGGGTACAATGAGCAGTTCTTC | CASSLAAGGYNEQFF
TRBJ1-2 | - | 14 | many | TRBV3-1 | TGTGCCAGCAGCCAAGACTATGGCCCACATGGCTACACCTTC | CASSQDYGPHGYTF
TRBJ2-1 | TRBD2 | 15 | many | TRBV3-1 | TGTGCCAGCAGCCAAGGACTAGCGGATTACAATGAGCAGTTCTTC | CASSQGLADYNEQFF
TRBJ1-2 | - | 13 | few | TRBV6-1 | TGTGCCAGCAGTGAAAACAGGTTAGGCGGCTACACCTTC | CASSENRLGGYTF